This is a list of T cell receptor beta chains from one sample in a study of post-analysis software for immune sequencing data. TCRdb independently ran MiXCR on the PCR reads; one entry per CDR3 protein. This table holds a few hundred thousand distinct CDR3 sequences, 34% found once. The sequenced material came from blood. These TCRs come from a girl aged 2-17 years with multiple sclerosis. Both conserved end residues are part of each CDR3. D genes are given only for firm matches. Rows give clone size only sometimes, using once, few, many, or a class for an expanded clone.

size	D	J	V	DNA	CDR3
-	-	TRBJ2-3	TRBV5-1	TGCGCCAGCAGCTTGTGGTTGTCAGGCTCCTCTAGCACAGATACGCAGTATTTT	CASSLWLSGSSSTDTQYF
-	-	TRBJ2-3	TRBV4-2	TGTGCCAGCAGCCAAGGACTTGGAGATACGCAGTATTTT	CASSQGLGDTQYF
few	TRBD1	TRBJ2-1	TRBV5-1	TGCGCCAGCAGTTTAACACCGGGACAGGGGGGCGATGAGCAGTTCTTC	CASSLTPGQGGDEQFF
few	TRBD2	TRBJ2-1	TRBV12-3/TRBV12-4	TGTGCCAGCAGTTCGACTAGCGGGGGCCCCGTCGGGTACAATGAGCAGTTCTTC	CASSSTSGGPVGYNEQFF
few	TRBD1	TRBJ2-7	TRBV4-1	TGCGCCAGCAGCCATCCCCCAGGGGGCAAGAACTACGAGCAGTACTTC	CASSHPPGGKNYEQYF
-	-	TRBJ1-1	TRBV10-3	TGTGCCATCAACGCAGGGAGTCACACTGAAGCTTTCTTT	CAINAGSHTEAFF
-	-	TRBJ2-3	TRBV11-2	TGTGCCAGCGAAGCCAAGCAAGCGAGGGTCACAGATACGCAGTATTTT	CASEAKQARVTDTQYF
-	-	TRBJ2-5	TRBV20-1	TGCAGTGCGGTTCCGGGGGACCAAGAGACCCAGTACTTC	CSAVPGDQETQYF
-	-	TRBJ1-1	TRBV29-1	TGCAGCGTTGTAATCGCTCGGGTCTACACTGAAGCTTTCTTT	CSVVIARVYTEAFF
-	TRBD1	TRBJ2-5	TRBV5-1	TGCGCCAGCCAAAAAAACAGGGGCAACCTTCAAGAGACCCAGTACTTC	CASQKNRGNLQETQYF
few	TRBD1	TRBJ2-7	TRBV20-1	TGCAGTGCTAGATCCCCGGACAGACAGGGGGCATTCTCCTACGAGCAGTACTTC	CSARSPDRQGAFSYEQYF
few	-	TRBJ2-7	TRBV20-1	TGCAGTGCTAGAGATAATGACACTCCCTACGAGCAGTACTTC	CSARDNDTPYEQYF
-	-	TRBJ2-4	TRBV5-1	TGCGCCAGCAGCTTGGTTTCGGGCACTACCAAAAACATTCAGTACTTC	CASSLVSGTTKNIQYF
-	-	TRBJ2-5	TRBV20-1	TGCAGTGCTTACCCTACGTCAGCGGAGACCCAGTACTTC	CSAYPTSAETQYF
-	TRBD1	TRBJ2-3	TRBV20-1	TGCAGTGCTGCCGGGACAGGGGCGGCAGATACGCAGTATTTT	CSAAGTGAADTQYF
-	-	TRBJ2-5	TRBV29-1	TGCAGCGTCAAAGGGGATTCAGAGACCCAGTACTTC	CSVKGDSETQYF
-	-	TRBJ2-5	TRBV20-1	TGCAGTGCTAGAGATTATCGGGGTAACGCCGGGGAGACCCAGTACTTC	CSARDYRGNAGETQYF
few	TRBD1	TRBJ2-5	TRBV4-2	TGTGCCAGCAGCCGATCCATCAACAGGGGGCGAGAAGAGACCCAGTACTTC	CASSRSINRGREETQYF
-	TRBD1	TRBJ1-5	TRBV20-1	TGCAGTGCTGGGACGACAGGGGATCAGCCCCAGCATTTT	CSAGTTGDQPQHF
few	-	TRBJ1-2	TRBV12-3/TRBV12-4	TGTGCCAGCAGCTCCCGGGCTCCCTATGGCTACACCTTC	CASSSRAPYGYTF
-	-	TRBJ2-2	TRBV5-1	TGCGCCAGCAGCTTGGGGGAGGCCACCGGGGAGCTGTTTTTT	CASSLGEATGELFF
-	-	TRBJ2-1	TRBV4-1	TGCGCCAGCAGCCAAGACCCCCAGGTCCGGGAGCAGTTCTTC	CASSQDPQVREQFF
few	TRBD1	TRBJ2-7	TRBV20-1	TGCAGTGCCACTTCGGCAGGGGGCAGCTACGAGCAGTACTTC	CSATSAGGSYEQYF
few	-	TRBJ2-3	TRBV7-2	TGTGCCAGCAGCTTAGAAATGCGGGGTTGGGATACGCAGTATTTT	CASSLEMRGWDTQYF
few	TRBD1	TRBJ2-3	TRBV9	TGTGCCAGCAGCGTAGCTACGACAGGGACCTCAGATACGCAGTATTTT	CASSVATTGTSDTQYF
-	TRBD2	TRBJ2-7	TRBV12-3/TRBV12-4	TGTGCCAGCAGTTTTACTAGCGGGGGCTACAATGAGCAGTACTTC	CASSFTSGGYNEQYF
few	-	TRBJ2-1	TRBV20-1	TGCAGTGCTAGGAGGCGTCAGCCTCTAGCCAATGAGCAGTTCTTC	CSARRRQPLANEQFF
-	-	TRBJ1-1	TRBV7-6	TGTGCCAGCAGCGCGATGCGGGTCGCCAGGGTCACTGAAGCTTTCTTT	CASSAMRVARVTEAFF
-	TRBD2	TRBJ2-1	TRBV19	TGTGCCAACCCTCTAGTGGGGGGGAATAATGAGCAGTTCTTC	CANPLVGGNNEQFF
-	TRBD1	TRBJ1-4	TRBV4-1	TGCGCCAGCAGCCAAAACAGGGGGAAAGAAAAACTGTTTTTT	CASSQNRGKEKLFF
few	TRBD2	TRBJ2-6	TRBV4-1	TGCGCCAGCAGCCCCTGGGCGGGGGGCGCTGGGGCCAACGTCCTGACTTTC	CASSPWAGGAGANVLTF
few	TRBD1	TRBJ2-7	TRBV20-1	TGCAGTGCTAAGGGACAGGGATACTACGAGCAGTACTTC	CSAKGQGYYEQYF
once	-	TRBJ2-6	TRBV5-1	TGCGCCAGCAGCTTGTGGGGGGCCCTAACCGGCTCTGGGGCCAACGTCCTGACTTTC	CASSLWGALTGSGANVLTF
-	-	TRBJ1-1	TRBV20-1	TGCAGTGCTAGAGATGGGCGAGGGACGGTGAACACTGAAGCTTTCTTT	CSARDGRGTVNTEAFF
few	TRBD1	TRBJ1-5	TRBV2	TGTGCCAGCAGAAACCTACAGGGGAATCAGCCCCAGCATTTT	CASRNLQGNQPQHF
few	-	TRBJ1-4	TRBV12-3/TRBV12-4	TGTGCCAGCAGTCCCCCGGGGGGGCATGAAAAACTGTTTTTT	CASSPPGGHEKLFF
-	TRBD2	TRBJ2-1	TRBV2	TGTGCCAGCTCCCCCCTTTGGACTAGCGGGGGCCGGTCGGATGAGCAGTTCTTC	CASSPLWTSGGRSDEQFF
-	-	TRBJ1-5	TRBV24-1	TGTGCCACCAGTGACTCTCGGTTCTATTGGGGCAGGCAGCCCCAGCATTTT	CATSDSRFYWGRQPQHF
-	-	TRBJ1-2	TRBV7-9	TGTGCCAGCCACGGGTCCCGGGACCTCTATGGCTACACCTTC	CASHGSRDLYGYTF
-	TRBD1	TRBJ2-3	TRBV28	TGTGCCAGCAGCCACGACAGGGGGTACCGAGCAGATACGCAGTATTTT	CASSHDRGYRADTQYF
few	-	TRBJ2-7	TRBV20-1	TGCAGTGCTTCATTCGGGTCTTCCTACGAGCAGTACTTC	CSASFGSSYEQYF
-	-	TRBJ2-7	TRBV20-1	TGCAGTGCTAGGGAGGGGACCTACGAGCAGTACTTC	CSAREGTYEQYF
-	-	TRBJ1-1	TRBV9	TGTGCCAGCAGCGTAGATCTGAACACTGAAGCTTTCTTT	CASSVDLNTEAFF
few	TRBD1	TRBJ2-3	TRBV20-1	TGCAGTGCTCTGGACAGGGTGGACACAGATACGCAGTATTTT	CSALDRVDTDTQYF
-	-	TRBJ1-3	TRBV4-1	TGCGCCAGCAGCCAAGACAGCTCTGGAAACACCATATATTTT	CASSQDSSGNTIYF
few	-	TRBJ1-2	TRBV20-1	TGCAGTGCTAGTAGACAGGACGCCTATGGCTACACCTTC	CSASRQDAYGYTF
-	-	TRBJ1-6	TRBV6-2/TRBV6-3	TGTGCCAGCACCAAGCGACAGGCCAGAAATTCACCCCTCCACTTT	CASTKRQARNSPLHF
-	-	TRBJ1-5	TRBV7-9	TGTGCCAGCAGCTTAGGGCTAACGGACGGACATGAGCCCCAGCATTTT	CASSLGLTDGHEPQHF
-	TRBD1	TRBJ1-4	TRBV29-1	TGCAGCGCTCTGACAGGGACGGACGAAAAACTGTTTTTT	CSALTGTDEKLFF
-	-	TRBJ1-2	TRBV27	TGTGTCAGCAGTTTCAGGGGTAACTATGGCTACACCTTC	CVSSFRGNYGYTF
-	-	TRBJ2-7	TRBV20-1	TGCAGTGCTAGAAAGTTTGCAGGGGGGGGCGAGCAGTACTTC	CSARKFAGGGEQYF
few	-	TRBJ2-7	TRBV12-3/TRBV12-4	TGTGCCAGCAGTTCCCGGGACACTTACGAGCAGTACTTC	CASSSRDTYEQYF
-	-	TRBJ2-3	TRBV5-6	TGTGCCAGCAGCGTCCAAAATACGCAGTATTTT	CASSVQNTQYF
few	-	TRBJ2-5	TRBV13	TGTGCCAGCAGCATCCGGGACAACCAAGAGACCCAGTACTTC	CASSIRDNQETQYF
-	-	TRBJ2-7	TRBV6-5	TGTGCCAGCAGCAGAGGGACGGAATACGAGCAGTACTTC	CASSRGTEYEQYF
many	-	TRBJ2-1	TRBV10-3	TGTGCCATCAGTGAGGGGGCGAATGAGCAGTTCTTC	CAISEGANEQFF
-	TRBD1	TRBJ2-1	TRBV29-1	TGCAGCGTTACAAGGACAGGGGACAAGGATGAGCAGTTCTTC	CSVTRTGDKDEQFF
-	-	TRBJ1-1	TRBV7-9	TGTGCCAGCAGCGACCCCCGCGGAGGGAGGACTGAAGCTTTCTTT	CASSDPRGGRTEAFF
-	TRBD2	TRBJ2-5	TRBV5-1	TGCGCCAGCAGACAGAGCGGGGTACAAGAGACCCAGTACTTC	CASRQSGVQETQYF
-	-	TRBJ2-5	TRBV3-1	TGTGCCAGCAGCCAAGGGAGCAGAGAGCAGTACTTC	CASSQGSREQYF